The next 31 T cell receptor beta chains were all read from a single sample in a study of blood T cell repertoires in COVID-19. The table came from immunoSEQ multiplex PCR; TCRdb's copy has only in-frame clones and leaves some out. The sample has about 260,000 clones, about 91% seen once. Sequencing input: PBMCs or T cells enriched from blood (not recorded which). These receptors were collected from a middle-aged woman with acute COVID-19.

J is TRBJ1-1 and V is TRBV11-2; D uncertain. Trimming left V 7 bases short and J 2 bases short, with 14 bases between. CDR3 size: 14 residues. The germline gives CDR1 SGHAT, CDR2 FQNNGV. The CDR3 spells CASTPQKTNTEAFF. As DNA, the CDR3 is TGTGCCAGCACCCCCCAGAAGACAAACACTGAAGCTTTCTTT.

The CDR3 spells CASSPTRNTIYF. CDR3 sequence (DNA): TGTGCCAGCAGCCCGACACGAAACACCATATATTTT. The rearrangement joins TRBV3-1 (or the pseudogene TRBV3-2) to TRBJ1-3, with D uncertain. Germline V lookup: CDR1 LGHDT, CDR2 YNNKEL (reference sequence). The CDR3 is 12 residues long. Trimming took off 4 bases at V and 5 bases at J, with 6 bases between the two ends.

The chain employs TRBV10-3 and TRBJ2-1; D ambiguous. Trimming left V 7 bases short and J 7 bases short, with 17 bases between. CDR1 is ENHRY and CDR2 is SYGVKD in the germline V gene. The length of the CDR3 is 14 residues. As DNA, the CDR3 is TGTGCCATCAAGGTAGCCCCGGAGTTGAATGAGCAGTTCTTC. This codes for CAIKVAPELNEQFF.

On this clone itself: Distinct nucleotide sequences in the sample also encode this CDR3. This rearrangement joins TRBV18 to TRBJ1-1, with 8 bases fitting TRBD1. This CDR3 is 14 amino acids long. Trimming removed 2 bases from V and 4 bases from J; junction bases left unmatched: 3. Germline CDR1 and CDR2: KGHSH and LQKENI. CDR3 amino acids: CASSPGTGGTEAFF. The CDR3 DNA reads as TGTGCCAGCTCACCAGGAACAGGGGGCACTGAAGCTTTCTTT. The full variable domain, rest sourced from reference TRBV18 and TRBJ1-1, is NAGVMQNPRHLVRRRGQEARLRCSPMKGHSHVYWYRQLPEEGLKFMVYLQKENIIDESGMPKERFSAEFPKEGPSILRIQQVVRGDSAAYFCASSPGTGGTEAFFGQGTRLTVV.

In DNA form, the CDR3 reads TGTGCCAGCAGAGTGGACAGGGCGTGGAGGAGCAATCAGCCCCAGCATTTT. It translates to CASRVDRAWRSNQPQHF. The chain employs TRBV2 and TRBJ1-5; 8 positions match TRBD1. CDR3 length: 17 residues. Germline CDR1 reads SNHLY; CDR2 reads FYNNEI. The V gene end was trimmed by 6 bases and the J gene end by 1 base; junction bases not matched to a gene: 11.

V and J are TRBV28 and TRBJ1-1; D remains unclear. CDR1 and CDR2 from the germline V gene are MDHEN and SYDVKM. V lost 3 bases and J 1 base, leaving 6 bases between the germline ends. The CDR3 is 13 residues long. Here the CDR3 reads CASSLAGNTEAFF. The CDR3, as DNA: TGTGCCAGCAGTTTGGCGGGGAACACTGAAGCTTTCTTT.

The gene calls are TRBV27 and TRBJ1-1, with D possibly matching TRBD1 (6 bases). This CDR3 is built from 14 residues. Trimming pared 8 bases from V and 7 bases from J, leaving 20 bases between. Germline values: CDR1 MNHEY, CDR2 SMNVEV (reference sequence). CDR3 region: CASAWGREGDEAFF. The DNA of the CDR3 is TGTGCCAGCGCCTGGGGGCGGGAGGGTGATGAAGCTTTCTTT.

The chain uses TRBV19 and TRBJ1-5, with unresolved D. The CDR3 loop spans 16 amino acids. V was trimmed by 0 bases and J by 1 base, leaving 10 bases between them. Germline loops: CDR1 LNHDA, CDR2 SQIVND (reference sequence). CDR3 protein: CASSIEGLLSNQPQHF. CDR3 sequence (DNA): TGTGCCAGTAGTATAGAAGGCCTACTAAGCAATCAGCCCCAGCATTTT.

As to this clone: The sample has other DNA sequences that encode this CDR3 too. V gene TRBV6-1 combines with J gene TRBJ2-1, with 11 positions matching TRBD2. Germline V gene data show CDR1 as MNHNS and CDR2 as SASEGT. The length of the CDR3 is 16 residues. The J segment lost 3 bases and the V segment lost 4 bases, leaving 5 bases of the junction unmatched. CDR3 loop: CASSGLLAGGYNEQFF. The CDR3 region has the DNA TGTGCCAGCAGTGGCCTTCTAGCGGGAGGCTACAATGAGCAGTTCTTC.

V and J are TRBV3-1 (or the pseudogene TRBV3-2) and TRBJ1-4; D not resolved. The CDR3 is made up of 13 amino acids. V was trimmed by 6 bases and J by 0 bases, leaving 5 bases between them. The V gene's germline CDR1 is LGHDT and CDR2 YNNKEL (reference sequence). The CDR3 nucleotides are TGTGCCAGCAGGAGCCCAACTAATGAAAAACTGTTTTTT. Residues: CASRSPTNEKLFF.

CDR3 protein: CASSLAAGGVSYEQYF. The CDR3, as DNA: TGCGCCAGCAGCTTGGCTGCAGGGGGCGTCTCCTACGAGCAGTACTTC. The chain uses TRBV5-1 and TRBJ2-7; TRBD1 matches at 8 bases. This CDR3 spans 16 amino acids. The germline V gene has CDR1 SGHRS and CDR2 YFSETQ. V was pared by 0 bases and J by 0 bases, with 5 bases of the junction left unmatched. The full variable domain, with the rest looked up from reference TRBV5-1 and TRBJ2-7, is KAGVTQTPRYLIKTRGQQVTLSCSPISGHRSVSWYQQTPGQGLQFLFEYFSETQRNKGNFPGRFSGRQFSNSRSEMNVSTLELGDSALYLCASSLAAGGVSYEQYFGPGTRLTVT.

V gene TRBV11-3 combines with J gene TRBJ2-3; no firm D call. This CDR3 contains 16 residues. Germline V gene data show CDR1 as SGHNT and CDR2 as YENEEA. V was pared by 0 bases and J by 0 bases, with 10 bases between. In nucleotides, the CDR3 is TGTGCCAGCAGCTTAGATCTTGTGAGAAGCACAGATACGCAGTATTTT. Amino acids: CASSLDLVRSTDTQYF.

The CDR3, as DNA: TGTGCCAGCCTCGGGACAGGGGGGAACACTGAAGCTTTCTTT. Translation: CASLGTGGNTEAFF. J is TRBJ1-1 and V is TRBV28; 11 bases are shared with TRBD1. Germline-derived CDR1 and CDR2 are MDHEN and SYDVKM. The CDR3 has 14 residues. With V trimmed by 8 bases and J by 1 base, 3 bases remained unmatched.

The chain couples TRBV19 to TRBJ1-2; the match to TRBD1 covers 9 bases. Trimming cost V 5 bases and J 6 bases; bases outside gene matches: 7. The length of the CDR3 is 14 residues. Germline CDR1 is LNHDA and CDR2 is SQIVND (reference sequence). In DNA, the CDR3 is TGTGCCAGTAGTGCGACAGGGGGTTTGGATGGCTACACCTTC. This encodes CASSATGGLDGYTF.

The chain uses TRBV6-5 and TRBJ1-5, with 7 nucleotides matching TRBD1. This CDR3 is built from 14 residues. Germline V gives CDR1 MNHEY, CDR2 SVGAGI. After removal of 7 bases from V and 5 bases from J, the junction contained 8 bases not matched to a gene. CDR3 nucleotides: TGTGCCAGCACCCTAGACAGGGTGGATCAGCCCCAGCATTTT. This translates into CASTLDRVDQPQHF.

The V and J genes are TRBV7-8 and TRBJ1-6, with 10 bases aligning to TRBD1. The J segment lost 10 bases and the V segment lost 4 bases, leaving 7 bases of the junction unmatched. Germline V gene sequence: CDR1 SGHVS, CDR2 FQNEAQ. The CDR3 is 15 amino acids. CDR3 nucleotide sequence: TGTGCCAGCAGCTCTGTCGGGACAGGGGTCTCACCCCTCCACTTT. Translated, it gives CASSSVGTGVSPLHF.

The V and J genes are TRBV7-9 and TRBJ1-6, with D hard to call. This CDR3 has 15 residues. Looked up from germline, CDR1 is SEHNR and CDR2 is FQNEAQ (reference sequence). V lost 5 bases and J lost 4, with 12 bases in between. The CDR3 DNA reads TGTGCCAGCAGCATATCAACAGAATATAATTCACCCCTCCACTTT. It translates to CASSISTEYNSPLHF. Drawing the rest from reference TRBV7-9 and TRBJ1-6, the complete variable domain is DTGVSQNPRHKITKRGQNVTFRCDPISEHNRLYWYRQTLGQGPEFLTYFQNEAQLEKSRLLSDRFSAERPKGSFSTLEIQRTEQGDSAMYLCASSISTEYNSPLHFGNGTRLTVT.

The rearrangement links TRBV5-5 to TRBJ1-4; D remains unclear. CDR3 length equals 17 residues. V was cut by 3 bases and J by 8 bases, with 23 bases left in between. Germline V gives CDR1 SGHKS, CDR2 YYEKEE (reference sequence). CDR3 protein: CASSSPLSGILGEKLFF. CDR3 nucleotide sequence: TGTGCCAGCAGCTCCCCCCTTAGCGGGATCTTAGGAGAAAAACTGTTTTTT.

The V gene is TRBV11-3, the J gene TRBJ1-3; 10 nucleotides line up with TRBD1. Germline trimming cut 5 bases from V and 2 bases from J; bases unmatched to any gene: 3. Germline V gene data show CDR1 as SGHNT and CDR2 as YENEEA. This CDR3 has 15 amino acids. The CDR3 sequence is CASSPGQGAGNTIYF. Written as DNA, the CDR3 is TGTGCCAGCAGCCCAGGACAGGGGGCTGGAAACACCATATATTTT.

The chain recombines TRBV6-5 with TRBJ2-7, with 8 bases identical to TRBD1. J lost 2 bases, V lost 6 bases, and 6 bases had no gene match. Germline assignment: CDR1 MNHEY and CDR2 SVGAGI. The CDR3 is 14 residues long. As DNA, the CDR3 is TGTGCCAGCAGGGTTGGGACAGGTGCCTACGAGCAGTACTTC. This translates into CASRVGTGAYEQYF.

The chain joins TRBV4-1 to TRBJ2-2, with 10 positions matching TRBD1. CDR1 MGHRA and CDR2 YSYEKL come from the germline V gene. This CDR3 spans 17 amino acids. After removal of 3 bases from V and 6 bases from J, the junction contained 10 bases not matched to a gene. The CDR3 DNA reads TGCGCCAGCAGCCACCTCGGACAGGGGGTATTCGCCGGGGAGCTGTTTTTT. It yields the protein CASSHLGQGVFAGELFF.

This clone was seen a single time. This chain uses TRBV7-9 with TRBJ1-2; TRBD1 might be the D (5 bases). Germline CDR1 and CDR2: SEHNR and FQNEAQ (reference sequence). The V end was cut by 5 bases, the J end by 6 bases, with 7 bases between. The CDR3 has 11 residues. DNA for the CDR3: TGTGCCAGCAGCGGGGGGGATGGCTACACCTTC. Protein: CASSGGDGYTF.

V and J are TRBV11-3 and TRBJ1-1; D is unclear. V was trimmed by 1 base and J by 3 bases, leaving 6 bases between them. Germline V lookup: CDR1 SGHNT, CDR2 YENEEA. The CDR3 consists of 13 residues. CDR3 amino acids: CASSLARDTEAFF. The CDR3, as DNA: TGTGCCAGCAGCTTAGCGCGGGACACTGAAGCTTTCTTT. Supplemented by reference TRBV11-3 and TRBJ1-1, the full variable domain reads EAGVVQSPRYKIIEKKQPVAFWCNPISGHNTLYWYLQNLGQGPELLIRYENEEAVDDSQLPKDRFSAERLKGVDSTLKIQPAELGDSAVYLCASSLARDTEAFFGQGTRLTVV.

This chain uses TRBV15 with TRBJ1-5; 8 nucleotides match TRBD1. Germline lookup yields CDR1 LNHNV and CDR2 YYDKDF (reference sequence). With V trimmed by 0 bases and J by 6 bases, 7 bases remained unmatched. The CDR3 runs 16 residues. The CDR3 DNA reads as TGTGCCACCAGCAGAGAGAACAGGGGGGCGGGTCAGCCCCAGCATTTT. As protein: CATSRENRGAGQPQHF.

The rearrangement links TRBV7-9 to TRBJ2-4, with 15 nucleotides matching TRBD2. The germline V gene encodes CDR1 SEHNR and CDR2 FQNEAQ (reference sequence). Unmatched junction bases numbered 3, after V lost 5 bases and J lost 1 base. This CDR3 contains 17 residues. This CDR3 reads CASSVGLAGGAKNIQYF. The CDR3 nucleotides read TGTGCCAGCAGCGTTGGACTAGCGGGAGGGGCCAAAAACATTCAGTACTTC. The variable domain in full, with the rest retrieved from reference TRBV7-9 and TRBJ2-4, is DTGVSQNPRHKITKRGQNVTFRCDPISEHNRLYWYRQTLGQGPEFLTYFQNEAQLEKSRLLSDRFSAERPKGSFSTLEIQRTEQGDSAMYLCASSVGLAGGAKNIQYFGAGTRLSVL.

The chain uses TRBV2 and TRBJ2-5, with D unclear. The CDR3 covers 11 residues. Trimming removed 4 bases at V and 5 bases at J, with 5 bases between. Looked up from germline, CDR1 is SNHLY and CDR2 is FYNNEI. The CDR3 spells CASSALETQYF. CDR3 DNA sequence: TGTGCCAGCAGTGCATTGGAGACCCAGTACTTC.

This chain joins TRBV7-2 and TRBJ1-1; no firm D call. This CDR3 has 14 residues. Per the germline V gene, CDR1 is SGHTA and CDR2 is FQGNSA. V lost 1 base, J lost 1 base, and 7 bases lay in between. Here the CDR3 reads CASSLVRGNTEAFF. The CDR3, as DNA: TGTGCCAGCAGCTTAGTTCGGGGGAACACTGAAGCTTTCTTT. Complete variable domain (other parts from reference TRBV7-2 and TRBJ1-1): GAGVSQSPSNKVTEKGKDVELRCDPISGHTALYWYRQSLGQGLEFLIYFQGNSAPDKSGLPSDRFSAERTGGSVSTLTIQRTQQEDSAVYLCASSLVRGNTEAFFGQGTRLTVV.

The chain carries TRBV11-2 and TRBJ2-1; D remains ambiguous. Trimming took 5 bases from V and 5 from J, leaving 16 bases between them. This CDR3 is built from 15 residues. Looked up from germline, CDR1 is SGHAT and CDR2 is FQNNGV. CDR3 nucleotides: TGTGCCAGCAGCCAACCACTCGGTCTCCACAATGAGCAGTTCTTC. As protein: CASSQPLGLHNEQFF.

The chain couples TRBV5-6 to TRBJ2-3; 14 positions match TRBD2. Germline CDR1 is SGHDT and CDR2 is YYEEEE. The ends lost 4 bases at V and 3 bases at J; junction bases unmatched: 10. The CDR3 consists of 18 residues. The CDR3 here is CASSGGLAGVRGTDTQYF. The CDR3 DNA sequence: TGTGCCAGCAGCGGGGGACTAGCGGGAGTCAGGGGAACAGATACGCAGTATTTT.

This chain links TRBV18 with TRBJ2-7; the match to TRBD1 covers 8 bases. The ends lost 8 bases at V and 0 bases at J; junction bases unmatched: 3. Germline CDR1 is KGHSH and CDR2 is LQKENI. The CDR3 spans 13 residues. CDR3 loop: CASATGDSYEQYF. The CDR3 nucleotides are TGTGCCAGCGCGACAGGGGACTCCTACGAGCAGTACTTC.

CDR3 sequence: CASSSAPLEQFF. CDR3 in DNA: TGTGCCAGCAGCTCCGCGCCCCTTGAGCAGTTCTTC. The chain combines TRBV11-2 with TRBJ2-1; D gene ambiguous. The CDR3 runs to 12 residues. Trimming took off 4 bases at V and 9 bases at J, with 10 bases between the two ends. From germline, CDR1 is SGHAT and CDR2 FQNNGV. Using reference TRBV11-2 and TRBJ2-1 for the parts outside the CDR3, the full variable domain is EAGVAQSPRYKIIEKRQSVAFWCNPISGHATLYWYQQILGQGPKLLIQFQNNGVVDDSQLPKDRFSAERLKGVDSTLKIQPAKLEDSAVYLCASSSAPLEQFFGPGTRLTVL.